The next 9 T cell receptor beta chains were all read from a single sample in a study of shared clonotypes between healthy human individuals. Only CD45RO-negative cells positively selected for CCR7 counted as naive CD8 cells, so terminally differentiated effector memory CD45RA+ cells were excluded. Repertoires were generated with immunoSEQ multiplex PCR, while TCRdb's copy carries only in-frame clones and drops some. The profile shows over 2 million clones, roughly 95% of them singletons. Source material: naive CD8+ T cells sorted from blood. These receptors all stem from a man between 18 and 35 years old in good health.

This chain links TRBV7-2 with TRBJ2-7; 11 bases align to TRBD2. This CDR3 contains 15 residues. Germline V lookup: CDR1 SGHTA, CDR2 FQGNSA. Losses at the gene ends were 4 bases for V and 6 bases for J; bases not matched to a gene: 8. In DNA form, the CDR3 reads TGTGCCAGCAGCTCCTCTAGCGGGGGGAGCGGCGAGCAGTACTTC. This codes for CASSSSSGGSGEQYF.

The chain carries TRBV9 and TRBJ1-2; 9 bases map to TRBD1. The ends lost 3 bases at V and 4 bases at J; junction bases unmatched: 7. CDR3 length: 15 residues. Germline V lookup: CDR1 SGDLS, CDR2 YYNGEE. The CDR3 DNA reads TGTGCCAGCAGCGCCCGGACAGGGGTCTTCTATGGCTACACCTTC. Amino acids: CASSARTGVFYGYTF.

The rearrangement links TRBV6-1 to TRBJ2-7; D perhaps matches TRBD2 (6 bases). CDR3 length: 12 residues. Trimming took off 11 bases at V and 2 bases at J, with 13 bases between the two ends. Germline V gene sequence: CDR1 MNHNS, CDR2 SASEGT. This chain's CDR3 is CAGGTETYEQYF. The CDR3 DNA sequence: TGTGCCGGAGGGACTGAAACCTACGAGCAGTACTTC.

This rearrangement joins TRBV5-4 to TRBJ1-2; TRBD1 agrees at 7 bases. V shed 4 bases and J 6 bases; nucleotides not matched to a gene: 9. CDR1 and CDR2 (germline): SGHNT, YYREEE (reference sequence). There are 14 residues in the CDR3. Here the CDR3 reads CASSQEPGTDGYTF. CDR3 coding DNA: TGTGCCAGCAGCCAGGAGCCCGGGACAGATGGCTACACCTTC. Combining the CDR3 with reference TRBV5-4 and TRBJ1-2 gives the whole variable domain ETGVTQSPTHLIKTRGQQVTLRCSSQSGHNTVSWYQQALGQGPQFIFQYYREEENGRGNFPPRFSGLQFPNYSSELNVNALELDDSALYLCASSQEPGTDGYTFGSGTRLTVV.

The chain has TRBV7-9 and TRBJ2-7; 7 positions agree with TRBD2. J lost 12 bases, V lost 5 bases, and 13 bases had no gene match. The germline V gene has CDR1 SEHNR and CDR2 FQNEAQ (reference sequence). There are 13 residues in the CDR3. The CDR3 here is CASSPGHREGLYF. The DNA for the CDR3 is TGTGCCAGCAGCCCTGGACATAGGGAGGGTCTGTACTTC.

This chain connects TRBV27 to TRBJ2-7; D is possibly TRBD2 (6 bases). Looked up from germline, CDR1 is MNHEY and CDR2 is SMNVEV (reference sequence). V was trimmed by 5 bases and J by 3 bases, leaving 20 bases between them. CDR3 length: 16 amino acids. Written as DNA, the CDR3 is TGTGCCAGCAGTCTTAGTTGGGGGGAGTTTGACTACGAGCAGTACTTC. Amino acids: CASSLSWGEFDYEQYF.

The chain joins TRBV7-9 to TRBJ2-1; 7 bases match TRBD1. This CDR3 comprises 16 residues. Germline CDR1 reads SEHNR; CDR2 reads FQNEAQ (reference sequence). V lost 3 bases to trimming and J lost 2 bases; unmatched junction nucleotides: 7. The chain's CDR3 is CASSLPDRVPYNEQFF. As DNA, the CDR3 is TGTGCCAGCAGCTTGCCTGACAGGGTACCCTACAATGAGCAGTTCTTC.

The chain links TRBV30 to TRBJ1-5; no definite D call. Germline CDR1 is GTSNPN and CDR2 is SVGIG (reference sequence). V lost 0 bases, J lost 3 bases, and 9 bases lay in between. CDR3 length: 14 amino acids. The CDR3 is CAWSVQPINQPQHF. CDR3 sequence (DNA): TGTGCCTGGAGTGTACAGCCGATCAATCAGCCCCAGCATTTT.

The chain recombines TRBV1 with TRBJ1-2; the table's D call of TRBD1 was not tested on the DNA. TRBV1 is a recognized pseudogene. CDR3 length equals 13 residues. As DNA, the CDR3 is TGCACCAGCAGCCCGGGACAGCCCTATGGCTACACCTTC. The encoded protein is CTSSPGQPYGYTF.